Below are 14 T cell receptor beta chains sequenced from a single sample in a study of T-cell memory formation after mild COVID-19. Via MiXCR, TCRdb re-called the 5' RACE reads, giving one row per CDR3 protein. The sample holds 280,000 or so distinct CDR3 sequences, 8% to 9% seen once. The material sequenced was PBMCs or a T cell subset sorted from them (not recorded which). The receptors here all came from a man between 18 and 29 years old who had mild COVID-19 (a few samples of this study predate the infection). Cell type and time point are not known.

This rearrangement joins TRBV7-9 to TRBJ2-7, with TRBD1 matching over 11 bases. CDR1 is SEHNR and CDR2 is FQNEAQ in the germline V gene (reference sequence). The CDR3 covers 14 residues. V dropped 5 bases and J dropped 6; count of bases not matched to a gene: 6. CDR3 in amino acids: CASSPPGQGVEQYF. The CDR3 DNA is TGTGCCAGCAGCCCCCCGGGACAGGGGGTCGAGCAGTACTTC.

This chain uses TRBV24-1 with TRBJ1-1, with a tentative D call TRBD1 (5 bases). This CDR3 comprises 15 residues. V lost 9 bases and J lost 1, with 17 bases in between. Germline values: CDR1 KGHDR, CDR2 SFDVKD. The CDR3 sequence is CATSNSRTPNTEAFF. The CDR3 bases are TGTGCCACCTCTAACAGCCGGACACCGAACACTGAAGCTTTCTTT.

The rearrangement uses TRBV28 and TRBJ2-1, with 7 bases lining up with TRBD1. J lost 12 bases, V lost 5 bases, and 7 bases had no gene match. The CDR3 is 12 residues long. CDR1 is MDHEN, CDR2 SYDVKM, per germline. The CDR3 DNA is TGTGCCAGCAGTGTACCGGGACAGACGCAGTTCTTC. Translation: CASSVPGQTQFF.

The chain joins TRBV4-1 to TRBJ1-2, with D unresolved. Trimming shortened V by 1 base and J by 5 bases, and 20 bases separated the two germline ends. Germline CDR1 MGHRA, CDR2 YSYEKL. CDR3 length equals 17 residues. In nucleotides, the CDR3 is TGCGCCAGCAGCCAAGGTGATAGCCCACGGAGAAGGTATGGCTACACCTTC. It codes for CASSQGDSPRRRYGYTF.

The rearrangement joins TRBV6-4 to TRBJ1-1; TRBD1 matches 7 bases. The CDR3 totals 9 residues. Trimming cost V 10 bases and J 10 bases; bases outside gene matches: 3. The V gene's germline CDR1 is MRHNA and CDR2 SNTAGT. Here the CDR3 reads CATQGRAFF. The CDR3 DNA follows: TGTGCCACACAGGGGCGAGCTTTCTTT.

Remarks on this clonotype: One end of the junction is discordant with germline, which a read error may explain. The J gene is TRBJ2-1, the V gene TRBV2; tentative D call: TRBD1 (5 bases). CDR1 is SNHLY and CDR2 is FYNNEI in the germline V gene. CDR3 length: 15 residues. Here the CDR3 DNA reads TGTGCCAGCATTAAGGGGCGCGACTCCCACAATGAGCAGTTCTTC. It codes for CASIKGRDSHNEQFF.

This clonotype has a handful of counts. V and J are TRBV29-1 and TRBJ1-2; unclear D gene. Germline lookup yields CDR1 SQVTM and CDR2 ANQGSEA. The CDR3 is 11 amino acids. The V and J ends lost 7 bases and 6 bases respectively, with 12 bases between them. The DNA of the CDR3 is TGCAGCGGTGGGGAGTTAAATGGCTACACCTTC. It codes for CSGGELNGYTF.

The V gene is TRBV20-1, the J gene TRBJ2-1; weak D call: TRBD1 (6 bases). V was shortened by 3 bases and J by 0 bases, with 15 bases between the two germline ends. CDR3 size: 16 residues. Per germline, CDR1 DFQATT and CDR2 SNEGSKA (reference sequence). The CDR3 bases are TGCAGTGCTAGGCACAGGGCTCCGAGCTCCTACAATGAGCAGTTCTTC. As protein: CSARHRAPSSYNEQFF.

This clonotype was seen ten or more times. The gene calls are TRBV20-1 and TRBJ1-4, with D maybe TRBD1 (5 bases). Germline loops: CDR1 DFQATT, CDR2 SNEGSKA (reference sequence). V lost 6 bases and J lost 1, with 24 bases in between. This CDR3 region has 18 residues. CDR3 protein: CSAPATERFLLTNEKLFF. The CDR3 DNA is TGCAGTGCCCCGGCGACAGAACGGTTCTTATTAACTAATGAAAAACTGTTTTTT.

The chain combines TRBV2 with TRBJ2-7; D ambiguous. The germline gives CDR1 SNHLY, CDR2 FYNNEI. The CDR3 spans 13 residues. V lost 6 bases to trimming and J lost 0 bases, with 9 bases between them. The CDR3 protein is CASRKQSSYEQYV. In nucleotides, the CDR3 is TGTGCCAGCAGGAAACAGAGCTCCTACGAGCAGTACGTC.

A few counts support this clonotype. The CDR3 DNA is TGTGCCAGCAGCTTAGATCTAGCGGGTAACACTGAAGCTTTCTTT. It codes for CASSLDLAGNTEAFF. V gene TRBV11-2 combines with J gene TRBJ1-1; D gene uncertain. Looked up from germline, CDR1 is SGHAT and CDR2 is FQNNGV. The CDR3 covers 15 residues. The V end was cut by 0 bases, the J end by 2 bases, with 10 bases between.

V and J are TRBV27 and TRBJ1-4; D is uncertain. V was pared by 3 bases and J by 1 base, with 9 bases between. The CDR3 spans 15 residues. CDR1 is MNHEY and CDR2 is SMNVEV in the germline V gene (reference sequence). CDR3 amino acids: CASSLKGRTNEKLFF. CDR3 nucleotide sequence: TGTGCCAGCAGTTTGAAAGGTAGAACTAATGAAAAACTGTTTTTT. The whole variable domain, filled in from reference TRBV27 and TRBJ1-4, reads EAQVTQNPRYLITVTGKKLTVTCSQNMNHEYMSWYRQDPGLGLRQIYYSMNVEVTDKGDVPEGYKVSRKEKRNFPLILESPSPNQTSLYFCASSLKGRTNEKLFFGSGTQLSVL.

This clonotype was picked up a small number of times. V gene TRBV25-1 combines with J gene TRBJ2-7; D may correspond to TRBD1 or TRBD2 (5 bases each). Trimming left V 0 bases short and J 2 bases short, with 14 bases between. This CDR3 has 16 amino acids. Germline V gene data show CDR1 as MGHDK and CDR2 as SYGVNS. CDR3 region: CASSEYKRDGPYEQYF. DNA for the CDR3: TGTGCCAGCAGTGAATATAAGAGGGACGGACCCTACGAGCAGTACTTC.

The chain couples TRBV5-4 to TRBJ2-7; 8 bases are shared with TRBD2. The CDR3 spans 12 residues. Germline V lookup: CDR1 SGHNT, CDR2 YYREEE (reference sequence). CDR3 nucleotide sequence: TGTGCCAGCAGTCGCCCGGGAGGGGCCTGGCTGGTC. Amino acid sequence: CASSRPGGAWLV.